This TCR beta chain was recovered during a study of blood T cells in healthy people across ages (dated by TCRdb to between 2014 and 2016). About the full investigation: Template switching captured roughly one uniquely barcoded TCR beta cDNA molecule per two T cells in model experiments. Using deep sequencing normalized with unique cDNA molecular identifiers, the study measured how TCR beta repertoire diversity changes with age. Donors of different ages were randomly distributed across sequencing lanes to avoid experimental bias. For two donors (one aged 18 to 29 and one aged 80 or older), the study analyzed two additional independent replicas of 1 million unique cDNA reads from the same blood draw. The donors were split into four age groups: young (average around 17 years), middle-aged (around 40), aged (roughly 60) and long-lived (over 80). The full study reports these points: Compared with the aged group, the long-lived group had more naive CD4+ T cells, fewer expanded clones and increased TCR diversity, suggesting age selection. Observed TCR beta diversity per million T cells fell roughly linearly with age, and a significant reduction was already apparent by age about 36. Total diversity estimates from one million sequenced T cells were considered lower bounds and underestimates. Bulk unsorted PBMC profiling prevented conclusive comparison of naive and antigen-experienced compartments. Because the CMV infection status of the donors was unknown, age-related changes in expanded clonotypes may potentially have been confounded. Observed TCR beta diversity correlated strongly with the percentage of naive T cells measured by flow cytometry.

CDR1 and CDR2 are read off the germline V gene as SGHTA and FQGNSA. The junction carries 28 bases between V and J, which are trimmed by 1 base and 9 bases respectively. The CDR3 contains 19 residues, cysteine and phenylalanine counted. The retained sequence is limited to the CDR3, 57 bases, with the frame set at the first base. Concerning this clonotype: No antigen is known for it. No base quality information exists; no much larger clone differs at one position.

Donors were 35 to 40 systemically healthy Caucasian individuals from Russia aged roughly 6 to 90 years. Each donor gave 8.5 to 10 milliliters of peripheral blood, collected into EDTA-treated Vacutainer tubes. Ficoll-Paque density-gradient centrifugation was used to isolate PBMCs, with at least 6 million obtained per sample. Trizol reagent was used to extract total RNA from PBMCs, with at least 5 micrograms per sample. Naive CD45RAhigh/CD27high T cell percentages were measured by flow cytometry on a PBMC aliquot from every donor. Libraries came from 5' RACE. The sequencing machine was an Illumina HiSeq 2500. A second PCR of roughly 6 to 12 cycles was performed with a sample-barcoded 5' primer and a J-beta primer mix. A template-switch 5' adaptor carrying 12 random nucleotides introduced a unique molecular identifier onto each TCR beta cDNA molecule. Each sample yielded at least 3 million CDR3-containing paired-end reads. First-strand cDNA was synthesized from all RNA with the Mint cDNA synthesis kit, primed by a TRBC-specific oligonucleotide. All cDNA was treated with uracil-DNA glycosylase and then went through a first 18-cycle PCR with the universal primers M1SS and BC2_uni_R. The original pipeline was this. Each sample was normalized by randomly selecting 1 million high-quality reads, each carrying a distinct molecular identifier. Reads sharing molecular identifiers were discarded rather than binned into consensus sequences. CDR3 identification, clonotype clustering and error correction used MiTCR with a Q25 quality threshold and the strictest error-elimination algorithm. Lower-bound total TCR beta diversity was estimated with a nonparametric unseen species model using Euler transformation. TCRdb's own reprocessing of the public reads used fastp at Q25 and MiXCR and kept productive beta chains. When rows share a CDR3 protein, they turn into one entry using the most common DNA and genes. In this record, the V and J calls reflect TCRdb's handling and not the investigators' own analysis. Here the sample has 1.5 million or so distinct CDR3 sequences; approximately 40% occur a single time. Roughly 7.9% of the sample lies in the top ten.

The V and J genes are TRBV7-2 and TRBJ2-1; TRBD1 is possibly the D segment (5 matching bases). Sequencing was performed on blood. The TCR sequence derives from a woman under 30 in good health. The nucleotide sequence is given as TGTGCCAGCAGCTTAGACCCTACCACAACAGGTCCCAAAGGGGCTGAGCAGTTCTTC. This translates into CASSLDPTTTGPKGAEQFF.